The rows below give T cell receptor beta chains drawn from one sample of a study of control samples from healthy donors and cancer patients. Sequencing used immunoSEQ multiplex PCR; TCRdb keeps in-frame clones, though not all of them. There are approximately 150,000 clones in the sample; roughly 90% occur only once, and less than 5% lies in the top ten. The sequenced material came from blood. These receptors were taken from a man under 40 in good health. The CDR3 runs from the conserved cysteine through the conserved F or W. The order of the fields is J gene, V gene, clone size, D gene, CDR3 protein, CDR3 DNA. A D gene is named only where the DNA matches it firmly. The size of a clone is reported for some rows only, either as once, few or many, or as a class for expanded clones.

TRBJ2-7	TRBV6-5	.	TRBD1	CASRTGGYEQYF	TGTGCCAGCAGAACAGGGGGCTACGAGCAGTACTTC
TRBJ2-5	TRBV25-1	once	.	CASSDLTQETQYF	TGTGCCAGCAGTGATCTTACCCAAGAGACCCAGTACTTC
TRBJ2-1	TRBV5-4	.	.	CASSLGARSSYNEQFF	TGTGCCAGCAGCTTGGGGGCGAGAAGCTCCTACAATGAGCAGTTCTTC
TRBJ1-6	TRBV3-1/TRBV3-2	.	.	CASSGGTFNNSPLHF	TGTGCCAGCAGCGGTGGGACATTTAATAATTCACCCCTCCACTTT
TRBJ2-1	TRBV6-2/TRBV6-3	.	TRBD2	CASSYGSGSSYNEQFF	TGTGCCAGCAGTTACGGTAGCGGGAGCTCCTACAATGAGCAGTTCTTC
TRBJ1-3	TRBV6-1	.	.	CASSEYVISGNTIYF	TGTGCCAGCAGTGAATATGTGATCTCTGGAAACACCATATATTTT
TRBJ2-3	TRBV11-1	.	.	CASSLGRADTQYF	TGTGCCAGCAGCTTGGGGCGGGCAGATACGCAGTATTTT
TRBJ1-2	TRBV24-1	.	.	CATSKDRINYGYTF	TGTGCCACCAGTAAAGACAGGATAAACTATGGCTACACCTTC
TRBJ2-3	TRBV4-3	.	TRBD2	CASSRLAASTDTQYF	TGCGCCAGCAGCCGCCTAGCGGCTAGCACAGATACGCAGTATTTT
TRBJ2-5	TRBV24-1	.	.	CATSDPQETQYF	TGTGCCACCAGTGACCCACAAGAGACCCAGTACTTC
TRBJ2-7	TRBV6-2/TRBV6-3	.	TRBD1	CASSYSPTGQGAYEQYF	TGTGCCAGCAGTTACTCGCCCACCGGACAGGGGGCCTACGAGCAGTACTTC
TRBJ1-5	TRBV9	once	.	CASSVEDTFQPQHF	TGTGCCAGCAGCGTCGAGGACACCTTTCAGCCCCAGCATTTT
TRBJ2-3	TRBV6-5	.	.	CASSSPRGYLRDTQYF	TGTGCCAGCAGTTCCCCCCGGGGGTACCTCAGGGATACGCAGTATTTT
TRBJ2-7	TRBV11-2	.	TRBD2	CASSRGISGGPWEQYF	TGTGCCAGCAGCCGAGGGATAAGCGGGGGGCCGTGGGAGCAGTACTTC
TRBJ2-2	TRBV7-3	.	.	CASRGTYANTGELFF	TGTGCCAGCAGAGGGACCTACGCGAACACCGGGGAGCTGTTTTTT
TRBJ2-5	TRBV25-1	.	TRBD2	CASSDVGLAWETQYF	TGTGCCAGCAGTGACGTCGGACTAGCGTGGGAGACCCAGTACTTC
TRBJ2-7	TRBV3-1/TRBV3-2	.	.	CASSQGGGGGEQYF	TGTGCCAGCAGCCAAGGCGGAGGGGGCGGCGAGCAGTACTTC
TRBJ1-1	TRBV5-1	.	.	CASSFFQSGDTEAFF	TGCGCCAGCAGCTTCTTTCAATCTGGGGACACTGAAGCTTTCTTT
TRBJ1-2	TRBV12-5	.	TRBD1	CASGFQTGVYGYTF	TGTGCTAGTGGTTTCCAGACAGGGGTATATGGCTACACCTTC
TRBJ2-5	TRBV7-8	.	.	CASSPWDSQETQYF	TGTGCCAGCAGCCCTTGGGACTCGCAAGAGACCCAGTACTTC
TRBJ2-7	TRBV9	.	TRBD2	CASSVEIAGVDEQYF	TGTGCCAGCAGCGTAGAAATAGCGGGAGTAGACGAGCAGTACTTC
TRBJ2-4	TRBV4-2	.	TRBD2	CASSLEGTIGDIQYF	TGTGCCAGCAGCCTAGAGGGGACTATTGGGGACATTCAGTACTTC
TRBJ2-2	TRBV19	.	.	CASSIGGSPGELFF	TGTGCCAGTAGTATAGGAGGGTCGCCCGGGGAGCTGTTTTTT
TRBJ2-7	TRBV6-2/TRBV6-3	.	TRBD1	CASSHNRDRSYEQYF	TGTGCCAGCAGTCACAACCGGGACAGATCCTACGAGCAGTACTTC